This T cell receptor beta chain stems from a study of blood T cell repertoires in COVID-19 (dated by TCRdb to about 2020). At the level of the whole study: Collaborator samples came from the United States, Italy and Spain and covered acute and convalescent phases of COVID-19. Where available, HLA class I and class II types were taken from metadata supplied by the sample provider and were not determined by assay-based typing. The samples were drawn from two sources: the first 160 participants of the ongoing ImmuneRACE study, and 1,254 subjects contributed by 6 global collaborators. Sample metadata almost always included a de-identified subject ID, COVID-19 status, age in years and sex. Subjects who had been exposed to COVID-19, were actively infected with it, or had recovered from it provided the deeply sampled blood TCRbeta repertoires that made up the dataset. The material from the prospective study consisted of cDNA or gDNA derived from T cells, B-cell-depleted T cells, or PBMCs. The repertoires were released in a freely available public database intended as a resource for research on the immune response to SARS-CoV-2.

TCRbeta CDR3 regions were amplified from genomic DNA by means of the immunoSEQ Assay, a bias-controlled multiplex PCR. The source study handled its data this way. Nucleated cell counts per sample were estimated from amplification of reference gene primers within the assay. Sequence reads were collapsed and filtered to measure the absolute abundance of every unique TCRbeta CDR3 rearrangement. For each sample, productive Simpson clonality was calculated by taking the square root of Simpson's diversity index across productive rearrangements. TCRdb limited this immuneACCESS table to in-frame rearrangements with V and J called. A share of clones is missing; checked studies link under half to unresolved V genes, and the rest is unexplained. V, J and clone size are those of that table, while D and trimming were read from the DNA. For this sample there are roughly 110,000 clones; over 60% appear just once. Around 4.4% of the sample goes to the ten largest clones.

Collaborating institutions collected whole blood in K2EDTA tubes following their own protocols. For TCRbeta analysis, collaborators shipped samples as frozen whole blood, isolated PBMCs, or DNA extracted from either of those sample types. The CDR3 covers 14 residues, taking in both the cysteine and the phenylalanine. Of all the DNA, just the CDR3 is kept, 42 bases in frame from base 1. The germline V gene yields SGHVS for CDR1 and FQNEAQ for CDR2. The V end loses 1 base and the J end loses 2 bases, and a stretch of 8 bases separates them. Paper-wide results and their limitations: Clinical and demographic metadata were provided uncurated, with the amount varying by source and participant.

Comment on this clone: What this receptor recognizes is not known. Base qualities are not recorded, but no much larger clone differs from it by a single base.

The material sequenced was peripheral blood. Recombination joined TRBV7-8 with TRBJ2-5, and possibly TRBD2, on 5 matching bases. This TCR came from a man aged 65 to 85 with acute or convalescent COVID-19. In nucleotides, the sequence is TGTGCCAGCAGCTTAGAACGGACTCAAGAGACCCAGTACTTC. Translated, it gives CASSLERTQETQYF.